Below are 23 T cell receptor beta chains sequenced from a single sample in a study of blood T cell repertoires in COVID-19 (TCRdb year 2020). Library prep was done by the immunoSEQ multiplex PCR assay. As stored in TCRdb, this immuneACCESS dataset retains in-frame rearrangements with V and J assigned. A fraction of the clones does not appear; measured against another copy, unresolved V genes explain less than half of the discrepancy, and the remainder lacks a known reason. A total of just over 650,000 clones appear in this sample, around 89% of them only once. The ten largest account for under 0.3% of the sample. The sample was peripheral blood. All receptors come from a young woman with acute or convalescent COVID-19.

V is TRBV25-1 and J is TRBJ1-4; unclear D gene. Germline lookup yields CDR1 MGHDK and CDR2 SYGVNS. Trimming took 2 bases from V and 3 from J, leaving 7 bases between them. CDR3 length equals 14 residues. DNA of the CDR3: TGTGCCAGCAGTGAACAGAGGCCTAATGAAAAACTGTTTTTT. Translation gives CASSEQRPNEKLFF.

The CDR3 reads CASSEAVPLAYEQYF. CDR3 DNA: TGTGCCAGCAGTGAAGCCGTTCCCCTCGCCTACGAGCAGTACTTC. V usage is TRBV2 and J usage is TRBJ2-7; D unclear. The V gene's germline CDR1 is SNHLY and CDR2 FYNNEI. The CDR3 covers 15 residues. The germline V and J ends were trimmed by 0 bases and 2 bases, with 11 bases remaining between them.

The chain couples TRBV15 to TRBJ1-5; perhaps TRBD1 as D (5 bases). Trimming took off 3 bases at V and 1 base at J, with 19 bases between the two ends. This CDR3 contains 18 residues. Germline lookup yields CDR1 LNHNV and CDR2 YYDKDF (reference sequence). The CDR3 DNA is TGTGCCACCAGCAGTCCGGGGGTTATGCGGGTGAGCAATCAGCCCCAGCATTTT. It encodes CATSSPGVMRVSNQPQHF.

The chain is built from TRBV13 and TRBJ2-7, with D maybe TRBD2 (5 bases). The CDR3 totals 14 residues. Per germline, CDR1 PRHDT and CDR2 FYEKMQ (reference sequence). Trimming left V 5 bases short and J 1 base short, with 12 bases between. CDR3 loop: CASSPRVESYEQYF. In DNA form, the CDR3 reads TGTGCCAGCAGCCCGCGGGTAGAGTCCTACGAGCAGTACTTC.

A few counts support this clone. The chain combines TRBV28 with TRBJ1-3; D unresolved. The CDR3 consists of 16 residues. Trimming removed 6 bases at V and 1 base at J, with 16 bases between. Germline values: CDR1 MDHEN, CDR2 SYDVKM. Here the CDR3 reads CASSPLVFRSGNTIYF. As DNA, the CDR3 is TGTGCCAGCAGCCCGCTCGTTTTCCGGTCTGGAAACACCATATATTTT.

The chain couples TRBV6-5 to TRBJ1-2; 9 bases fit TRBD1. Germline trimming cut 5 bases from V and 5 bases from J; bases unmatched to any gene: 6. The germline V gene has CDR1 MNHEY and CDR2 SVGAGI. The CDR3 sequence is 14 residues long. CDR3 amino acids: CASSRTGAKYGYTF. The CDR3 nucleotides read TGTGCCAGCAGTCGGACAGGGGCGAAATATGGCTACACCTTC.

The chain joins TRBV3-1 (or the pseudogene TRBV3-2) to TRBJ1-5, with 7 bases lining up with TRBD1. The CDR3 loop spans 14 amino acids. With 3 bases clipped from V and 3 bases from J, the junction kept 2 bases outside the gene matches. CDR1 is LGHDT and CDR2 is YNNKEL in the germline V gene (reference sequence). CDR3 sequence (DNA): TGTGCCAGCAGCCAGGGACAGACCAATCAGCCCCAGCATTTT. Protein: CASSQGQTNQPQHF.

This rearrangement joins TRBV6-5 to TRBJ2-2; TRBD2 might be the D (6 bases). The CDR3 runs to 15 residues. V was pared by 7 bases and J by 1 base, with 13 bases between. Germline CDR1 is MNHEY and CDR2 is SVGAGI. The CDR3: CASTLQEGNTGELFF. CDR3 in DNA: TGTGCCAGCACCCTCCAGGAGGGGAACACCGGGGAGCTGTTTTTT.

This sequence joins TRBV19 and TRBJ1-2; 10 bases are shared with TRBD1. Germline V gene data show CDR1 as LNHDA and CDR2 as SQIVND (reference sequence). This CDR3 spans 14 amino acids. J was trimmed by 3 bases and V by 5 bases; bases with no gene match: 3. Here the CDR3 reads CASSAGQGDYGYTF. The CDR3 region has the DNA TGTGCCAGTAGTGCCGGACAGGGGGACTATGGCTACACCTTC.

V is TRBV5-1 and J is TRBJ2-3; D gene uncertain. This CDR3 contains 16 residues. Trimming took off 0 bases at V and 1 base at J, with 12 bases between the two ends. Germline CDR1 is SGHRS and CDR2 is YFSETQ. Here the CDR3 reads CASSLAGIWGTDTQYF. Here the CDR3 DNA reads TGCGCCAGCAGCTTGGCAGGTATTTGGGGCACAGATACGCAGTATTTT.

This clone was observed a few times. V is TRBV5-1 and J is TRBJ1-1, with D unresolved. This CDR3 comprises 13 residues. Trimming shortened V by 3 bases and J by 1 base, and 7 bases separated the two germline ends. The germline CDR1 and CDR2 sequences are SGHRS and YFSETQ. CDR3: CASSSVPNTEAFF. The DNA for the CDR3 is TGCGCCAGCAGCTCCGTCCCGAACACTGAAGCTTTCTTT.

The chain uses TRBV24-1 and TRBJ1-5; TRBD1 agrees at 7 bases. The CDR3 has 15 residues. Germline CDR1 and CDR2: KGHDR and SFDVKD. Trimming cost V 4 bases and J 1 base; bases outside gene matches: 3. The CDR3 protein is CATSERRGSNQPQHF. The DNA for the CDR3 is TGTGCCACCAGTGAACGCAGGGGGAGCAATCAGCCCCAGCATTTT.

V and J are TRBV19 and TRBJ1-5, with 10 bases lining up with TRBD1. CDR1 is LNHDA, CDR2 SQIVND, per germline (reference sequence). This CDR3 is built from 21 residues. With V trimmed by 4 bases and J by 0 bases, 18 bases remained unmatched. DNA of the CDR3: TGTGCCAGTAGTAACCCGGGACAGGGGATAAGAGCATTATATAGCAATCAGCCCCAGCATTTT. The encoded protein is CASSNPGQGIRALYSNQPQHF.

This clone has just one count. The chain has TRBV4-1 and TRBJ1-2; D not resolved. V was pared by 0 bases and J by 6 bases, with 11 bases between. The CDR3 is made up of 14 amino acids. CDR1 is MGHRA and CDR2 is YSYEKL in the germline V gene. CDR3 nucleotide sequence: TGCGCCAGCAGCCAAGATCCGACTGTAGATGGCTACACCTTC. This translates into CASSQDPTVDGYTF.

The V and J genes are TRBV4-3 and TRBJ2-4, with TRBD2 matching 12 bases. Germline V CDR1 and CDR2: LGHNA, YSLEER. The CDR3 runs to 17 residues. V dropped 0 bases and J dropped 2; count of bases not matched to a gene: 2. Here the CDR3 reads CASSQDLAGGPKNIQYF. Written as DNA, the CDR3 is TGCGCCAGCAGCCAAGATCTAGCGGGGGGGCCCAAAAACATTCAGTACTTC.

The CDR3 here is CASSPGPSGQETQYF. The CDR3 DNA is TGCGCCAGCAGCCCAGGGCCTAGCGGGCAAGAGACCCAGTACTTC. J is TRBJ2-5 and V is TRBV4-1; 8 bases agree with TRBD2. V was pared by 4 bases and J by 2 bases, with 6 bases of the junction left unmatched. Germline CDR1 reads MGHRA; CDR2 reads YSYEKL. CDR3 length: 15 residues.

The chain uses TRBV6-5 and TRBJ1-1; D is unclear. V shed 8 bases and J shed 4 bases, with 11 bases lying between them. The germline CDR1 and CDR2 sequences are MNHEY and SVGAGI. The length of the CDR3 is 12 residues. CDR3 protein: CASQRALTEAFF. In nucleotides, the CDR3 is TGTGCCAGCCAGCGGGCTCTCACTGAAGCTTTCTTT.

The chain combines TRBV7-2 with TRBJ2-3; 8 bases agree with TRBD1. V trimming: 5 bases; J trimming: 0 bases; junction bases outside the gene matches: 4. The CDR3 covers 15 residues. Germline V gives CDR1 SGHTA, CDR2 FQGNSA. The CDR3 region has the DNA TGTGCCAGCAGCCGCCGGACAGGGAGCACAGATACGCAGTATTTT. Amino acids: CASSRRTGSTDTQYF.

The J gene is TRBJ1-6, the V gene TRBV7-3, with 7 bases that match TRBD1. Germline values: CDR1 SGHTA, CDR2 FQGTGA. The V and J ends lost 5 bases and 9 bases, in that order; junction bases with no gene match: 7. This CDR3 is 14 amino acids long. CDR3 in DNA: TGTGCCAGCAGCCTGGGACAGAAGGGTTCACCCCTCCACTTT. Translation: CASSLGQKGSPLHF.

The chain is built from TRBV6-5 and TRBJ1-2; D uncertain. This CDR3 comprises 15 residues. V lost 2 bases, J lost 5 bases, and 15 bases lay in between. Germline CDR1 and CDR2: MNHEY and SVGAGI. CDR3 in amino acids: CASSYAAAPGYGYTF. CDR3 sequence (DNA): TGTGCCAGCAGTTACGCGGCAGCCCCTGGGTATGGCTACACCTTC.

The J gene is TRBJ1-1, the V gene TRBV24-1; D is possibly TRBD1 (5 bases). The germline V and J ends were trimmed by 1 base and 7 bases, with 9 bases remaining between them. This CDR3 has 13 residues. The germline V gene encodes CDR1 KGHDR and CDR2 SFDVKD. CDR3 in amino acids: CATSDFAGDEAFF. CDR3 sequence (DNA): TGTGCCACCAGTGATTTCGCGGGGGATGAAGCTTTCTTT.

This CDR3 is CASSPPGHGLYTF. CDR3 coding DNA: TGTGCCAGCTCACCACCGGGACACGGGCTCTACACCTTC. This chain uses TRBV18 with TRBJ1-2; perhaps TRBD1 as D (6 bases). This CDR3 is 13 amino acids long. V lost 0 bases, J lost 10 bases, and 12 bases lay in between. Germline CDR1 is KGHSH and CDR2 is LQKENI.

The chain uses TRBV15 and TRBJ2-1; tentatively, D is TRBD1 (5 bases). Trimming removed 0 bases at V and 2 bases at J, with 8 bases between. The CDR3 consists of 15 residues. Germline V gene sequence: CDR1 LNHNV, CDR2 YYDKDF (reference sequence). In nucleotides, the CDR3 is TGTGCCACCAGCAGAGAAAGGGGCGCCTACAATGAGCAGTTCTTC. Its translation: CATSRERGAYNEQFF.